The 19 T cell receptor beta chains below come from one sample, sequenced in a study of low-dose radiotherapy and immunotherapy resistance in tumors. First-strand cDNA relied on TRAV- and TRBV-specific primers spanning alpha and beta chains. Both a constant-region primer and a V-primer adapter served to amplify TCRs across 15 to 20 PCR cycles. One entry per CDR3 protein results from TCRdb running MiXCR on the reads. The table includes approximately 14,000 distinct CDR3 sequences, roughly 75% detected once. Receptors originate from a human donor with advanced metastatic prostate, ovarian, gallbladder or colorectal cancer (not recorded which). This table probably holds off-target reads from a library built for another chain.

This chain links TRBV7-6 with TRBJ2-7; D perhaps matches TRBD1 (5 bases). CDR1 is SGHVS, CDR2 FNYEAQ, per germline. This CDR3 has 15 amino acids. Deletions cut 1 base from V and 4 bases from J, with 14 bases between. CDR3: CASSLERGPNYEQYF. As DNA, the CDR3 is TGTGCCAGCAGCTTAGAAAGGGGCCCAAATTACGAGCAGTACTTC.

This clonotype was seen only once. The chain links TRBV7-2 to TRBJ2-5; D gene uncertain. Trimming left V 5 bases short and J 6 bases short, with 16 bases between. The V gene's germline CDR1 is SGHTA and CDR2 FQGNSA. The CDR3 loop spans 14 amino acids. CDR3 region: CASSPGPKGKTQYF. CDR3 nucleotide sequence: TGTGCCAGCAGCCCTGGACCCAAGGGAAAGACCCAGTACTTC. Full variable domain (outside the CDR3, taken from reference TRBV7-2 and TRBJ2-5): GAGVSQSPSNKVTEKGKDVELRCDPISGHTALYWYRQSLGQGLEFLIYFQGNSAPDKSGLPSDRFSAERTGGSVSTLTIQRTQQEDSAVYLCASSPGPKGKTQYFGPGTRLLVL.

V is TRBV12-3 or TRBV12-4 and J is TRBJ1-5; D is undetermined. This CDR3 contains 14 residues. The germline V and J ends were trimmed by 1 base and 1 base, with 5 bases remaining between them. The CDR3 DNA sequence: TGTGCCAGCAGTTTAGGCGGGAGCAATCAGCCCCAGCATTTT. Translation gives CASSLGGSNQPQHF.

The CDR3 loop reads CSAPQWGGYTDTQYF. The DNA for the CDR3 is TGCAGTGCTCCTCAATGGGGGGGATACACAGATACGCAGTATTTT. This chain links TRBV20-1 with TRBJ2-3; 7 bases fit TRBD2. Unmatched junction bases numbered 10, after V lost 5 bases and J lost 2 bases. This CDR3 has 15 residues. Germline V CDR1 and CDR2: DFQATT, SNEGSKA (reference sequence).

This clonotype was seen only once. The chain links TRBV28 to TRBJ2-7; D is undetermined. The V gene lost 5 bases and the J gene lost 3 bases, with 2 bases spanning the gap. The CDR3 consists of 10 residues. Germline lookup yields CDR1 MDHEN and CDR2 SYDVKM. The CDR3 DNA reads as TGTGCCAGCAGTCGCTACGAGCAGTACTTC. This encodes CASSRYEQYF.

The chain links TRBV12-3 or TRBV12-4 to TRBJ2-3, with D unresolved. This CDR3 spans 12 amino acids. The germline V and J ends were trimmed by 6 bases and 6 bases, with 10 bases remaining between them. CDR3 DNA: TGTGCCAGCAGGAACTTTAAGGATACGCAGTATTTT. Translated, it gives CASRNFKDTQYF.

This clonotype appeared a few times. Here the CDR3 DNA reads TGTGCCAGCAGCTTGGCCGACAGGGCTAACACCGGGGAGCTGTTTTTT. It is translated as CASSLADRANTGELFF. The chain carries TRBV5-4 and TRBJ2-2, with 7 bases fitting TRBD1. Germline lookup yields CDR1 SGHNT and CDR2 YYREEE (reference sequence). The junction had 4 bases not matched to a gene; V was cut back by 0 bases and J by 2 bases. The CDR3 totals 16 residues.

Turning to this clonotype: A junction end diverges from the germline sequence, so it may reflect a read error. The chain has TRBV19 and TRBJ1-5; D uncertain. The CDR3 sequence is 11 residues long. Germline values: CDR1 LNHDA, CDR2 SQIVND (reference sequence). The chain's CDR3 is CGCGDNQPQHF. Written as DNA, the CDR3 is TGCGGGTGTGGGGATAATCAGCCCCAGCATTTT.

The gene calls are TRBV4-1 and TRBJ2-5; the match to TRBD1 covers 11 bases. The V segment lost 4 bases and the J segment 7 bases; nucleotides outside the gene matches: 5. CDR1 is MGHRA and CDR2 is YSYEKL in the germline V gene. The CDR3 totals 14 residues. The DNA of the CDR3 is TGCGCCAGCAGCCCTCTGGGACAGGGGGGGACCCAGTACTTC. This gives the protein CASSPLGQGGTQYF.

The CDR3 protein is CASSLVSSGGDTQYF. DNA of the CDR3: TGTGCCAGCAGCTTAGTGTCTAGCGGGGGCGATACGCAGTATTTT. J is TRBJ2-3 and V is TRBV7-6; the match to TRBD2 covers 10 bases. Looked up from germline, CDR1 is SGHVS and CDR2 is FNYEAQ. V was clipped by 1 base and J by 6 bases; unmatched bases: 4. The CDR3 has 15 residues.

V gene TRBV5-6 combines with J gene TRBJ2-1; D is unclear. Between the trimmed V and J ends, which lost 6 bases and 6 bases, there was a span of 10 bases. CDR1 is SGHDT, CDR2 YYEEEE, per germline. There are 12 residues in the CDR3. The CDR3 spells CASTTSLNEQFF. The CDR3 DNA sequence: TGTGCCAGCACCACTTCGCTCAATGAGCAGTTCTTC.

The chain's CDR3 is CASSPSERGPTYNEQFF. In DNA, the CDR3 is TGTGCCAGCAGTCCCTCGGAGCGGGGGCCCACCTACAATGAGCAGTTCTTC. The rearrangement uses TRBV2 and TRBJ2-1; 8 nucleotides match TRBD2. This CDR3 region has 17 residues. CDR1 SNHLY and CDR2 FYNNEI come from the germline V gene. J lost 2 bases, V lost 5 bases, and 11 bases had no gene match.

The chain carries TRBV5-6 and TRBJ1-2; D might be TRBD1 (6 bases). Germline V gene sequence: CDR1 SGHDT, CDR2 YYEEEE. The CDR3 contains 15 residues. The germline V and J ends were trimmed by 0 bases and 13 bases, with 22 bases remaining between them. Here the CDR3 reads CASSLVLGGPLLSTF. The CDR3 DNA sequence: TGTGCCAGCAGCTTGGTTCTCGGGGGCCCCCTCTTGAGCACCTTC.

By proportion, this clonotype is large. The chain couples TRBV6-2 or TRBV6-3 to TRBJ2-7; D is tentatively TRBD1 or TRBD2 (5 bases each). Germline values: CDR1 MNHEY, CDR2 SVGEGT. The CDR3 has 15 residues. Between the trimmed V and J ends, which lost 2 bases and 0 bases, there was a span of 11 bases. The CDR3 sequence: CASSYLWGSSYEQYF. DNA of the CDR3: TGTGCCAGCAGTTACCTATGGGGGAGCTCCTACGAGCAGTACTTC.

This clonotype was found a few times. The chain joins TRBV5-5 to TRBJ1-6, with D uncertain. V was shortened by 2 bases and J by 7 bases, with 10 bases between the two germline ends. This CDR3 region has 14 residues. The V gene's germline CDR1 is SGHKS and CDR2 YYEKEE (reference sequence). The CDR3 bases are TGTGCCAGCAGCTTCGGACGGGCCAATTCACCCCTCCACTTT. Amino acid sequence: CASSFGRANSPLHF.

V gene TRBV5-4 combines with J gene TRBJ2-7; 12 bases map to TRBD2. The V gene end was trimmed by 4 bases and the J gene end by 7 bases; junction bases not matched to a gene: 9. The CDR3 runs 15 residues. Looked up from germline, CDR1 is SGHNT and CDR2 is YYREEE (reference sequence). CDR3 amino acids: CASSKRLAGVGEQYF. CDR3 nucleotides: TGTGCCAGCAGCAAGAGACTAGCGGGAGTCGGGGAGCAGTACTTC.

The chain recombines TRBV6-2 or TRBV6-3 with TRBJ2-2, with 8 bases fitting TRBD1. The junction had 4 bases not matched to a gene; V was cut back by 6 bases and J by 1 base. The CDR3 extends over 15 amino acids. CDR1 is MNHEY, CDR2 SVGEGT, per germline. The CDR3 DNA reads TGTGCCAGCAGACGAGACAGGGGGAACACCGGGGAGCTGTTTTTT. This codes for CASRRDRGNTGELFF.

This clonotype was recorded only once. The CDR3 region is CASSLEGRSGELFF. Here the CDR3 DNA reads TGTGCCAGCAGCTTAGAGGGGAGATCCGGGGAGCTGTTTTTT. The chain is built from TRBV7-2 and TRBJ2-2; D possibly uses TRBD1 or TRBD2 (5 bases each). This CDR3 contains 14 residues. Germline V gene sequence: CDR1 SGHTA, CDR2 FQGNSA. V lost 1 base, J lost 6 bases, and 9 bases lay in between.

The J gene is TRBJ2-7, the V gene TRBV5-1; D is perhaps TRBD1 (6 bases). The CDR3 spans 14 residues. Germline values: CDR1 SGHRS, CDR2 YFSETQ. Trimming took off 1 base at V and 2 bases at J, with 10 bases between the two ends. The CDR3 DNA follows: TGCGCCAGCAGCTTGTCAGGGGAAGCCTACGAGCAGTACTTC. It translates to CASSLSGEAYEQYF.